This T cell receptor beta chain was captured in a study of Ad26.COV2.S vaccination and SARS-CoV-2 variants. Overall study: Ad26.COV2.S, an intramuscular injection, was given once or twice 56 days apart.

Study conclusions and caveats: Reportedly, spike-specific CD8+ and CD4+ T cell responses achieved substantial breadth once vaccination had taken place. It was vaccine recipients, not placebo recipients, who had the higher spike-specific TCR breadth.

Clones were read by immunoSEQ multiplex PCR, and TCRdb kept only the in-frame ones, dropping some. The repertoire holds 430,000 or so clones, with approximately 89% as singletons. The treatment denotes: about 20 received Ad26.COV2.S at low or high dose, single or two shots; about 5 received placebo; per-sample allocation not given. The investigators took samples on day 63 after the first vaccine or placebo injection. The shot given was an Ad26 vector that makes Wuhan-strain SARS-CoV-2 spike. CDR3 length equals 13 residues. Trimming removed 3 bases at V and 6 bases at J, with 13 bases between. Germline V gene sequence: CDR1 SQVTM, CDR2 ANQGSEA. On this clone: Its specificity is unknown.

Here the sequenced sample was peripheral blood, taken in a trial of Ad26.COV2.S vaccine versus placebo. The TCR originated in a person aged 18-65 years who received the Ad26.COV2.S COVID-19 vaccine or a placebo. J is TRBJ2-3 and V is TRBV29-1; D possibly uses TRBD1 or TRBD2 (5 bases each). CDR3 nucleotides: TGCAGCGTTGAGAGGGGCCAGGCGGATACGCAGTATTTT. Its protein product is CSVERGQADTQYF.